The T cell receptor (beta chain) under discussion was sequenced for a study of post-analysis software for immune sequencing data. Study-wide results and limits: Comparison of patients with controls showed roughly five TRBV segments more frequent in patients, TRBV5-6, TRBV5-1 and TRBV20-1 among them.

Germline CDR1 is SGHRS and CDR2 is YFSETQ. Trimming removed 6 bases at V and 0 bases at J, with 13 bases between. The CDR3 is made up of 15 amino acids. Regarding this clonotype: The antigen remains undetermined.

Unique molecular identifiers were built into the TCR beta cDNA libraries. MiXCR, applied by TCRdb to the PCR reads, yields one record per CDR3 protein. The sample gives fewer than 700,000 distinct CDR3 sequences, around 47% of which show up once; under 2% is in the top ten. The sequenced material came from blood. This TCR came from a girl between 5 and 17 years old with multiple sclerosis. The rearrangement joins TRBV5-1 to TRBJ2-1; D not certain. CDR3 DNA: TGCGCCAGCAAAGTCCGCCTGGGCTCCTACAATGAGCAGTTCTTC. Its protein is CASKVRLGSYNEQFF.